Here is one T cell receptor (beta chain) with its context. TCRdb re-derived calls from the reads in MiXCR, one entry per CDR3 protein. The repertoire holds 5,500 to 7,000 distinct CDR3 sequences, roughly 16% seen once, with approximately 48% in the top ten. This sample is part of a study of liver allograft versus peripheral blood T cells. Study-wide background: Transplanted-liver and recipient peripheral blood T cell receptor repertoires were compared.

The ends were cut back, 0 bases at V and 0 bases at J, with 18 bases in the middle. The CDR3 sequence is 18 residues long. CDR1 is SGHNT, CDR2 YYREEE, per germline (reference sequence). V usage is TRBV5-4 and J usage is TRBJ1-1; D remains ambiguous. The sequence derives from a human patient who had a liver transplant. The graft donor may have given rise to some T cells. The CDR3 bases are TGTGCCAGCAGCTTGGTCGGAGGTGACCAAAAAATGAACACTGAAGCTTTCTTT. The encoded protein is CASSLVGGDQKMNTEAFF.